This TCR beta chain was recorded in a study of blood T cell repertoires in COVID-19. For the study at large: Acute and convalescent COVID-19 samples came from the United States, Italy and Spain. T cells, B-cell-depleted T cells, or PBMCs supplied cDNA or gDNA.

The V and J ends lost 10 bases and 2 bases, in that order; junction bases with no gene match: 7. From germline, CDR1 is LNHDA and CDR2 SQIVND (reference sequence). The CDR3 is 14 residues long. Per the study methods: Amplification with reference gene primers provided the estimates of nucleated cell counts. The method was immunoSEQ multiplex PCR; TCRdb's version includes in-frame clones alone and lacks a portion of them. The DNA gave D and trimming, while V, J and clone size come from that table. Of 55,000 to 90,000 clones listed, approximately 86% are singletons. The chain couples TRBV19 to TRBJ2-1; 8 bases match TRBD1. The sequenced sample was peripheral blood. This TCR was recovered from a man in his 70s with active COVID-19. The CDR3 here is CATKPGQAYNEQFF. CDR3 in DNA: TGTGCCACCAAGCCGGGACAGGCCTACAATGAGCAGTTCTTC.